Listed here are 26 T cell receptor beta chains from one sample, sequenced in a study of blood T cell repertoires in COVID-19. The data were produced by immunoSEQ multiplex PCR, yet TCRdb's version contains in-frame clones alone and is incomplete. The table includes about 360,000 clones, 87% detected once. The source material was PBMCs or T cells enriched from blood (not recorded which). These receptors came from a man aged 35-49 years in a cohort exposed to, infected with or recovered from COVID-19 (not recorded which).

This clone was observed a few times. The chain joins TRBV7-9 to TRBJ1-4; possible D gene TRBD1, 5 bases. The CDR3 covers 13 residues. V lost 2 bases to trimming and J lost 8 bases, with 9 bases between them. CDR1 is SEHNR and CDR2 is FQNEAQ in the germline V gene (reference sequence). As DNA, the CDR3 is TGTGCCAGCAGCTTATGGGGGGAAGAAAAACTGTTTTTT. Translating gives CASSLWGEEKLFF.

This chain links TRBV7-8 with TRBJ2-3, with 8 bases that match TRBD2. V lost 7 bases, J lost 5 bases, and 8 bases stayed unmatched. This CDR3 spans 14 amino acids. Germline-derived CDR1 and CDR2 are SGHVS and FQNEAQ. CDR3 amino acids: CASKRKREQDTQYF. CDR3 DNA: TGTGCCAGCAAAAGGAAGCGGGAGCAAGATACGCAGTATTTT. The full variable domain, its missing parts supplied by reference TRBV7-8 and TRBJ2-3, is GAGVSQSPRYKVAKRGQDVALRCDPISGHVSLFWYQQALGQGPEFLTYFQNEAQLDKSGLPSDRFFAERPEGSVSTLKIQRTQQEDSAVYLCASKRKREQDTQYFGPGTRLTVL.

The chain carries TRBV5-4 and TRBJ2-1, with 9 positions matching TRBD1. Germline CDR1 SGHNT, CDR2 YYREEE (reference sequence). The J segment lost 1 base and the V segment lost 5 bases, leaving 4 bases of the junction unmatched. There are 15 residues in the CDR3. DNA for the CDR3: TGTGCCAGCAGGTCCGGGACAGGGTCCTACAATGAGCAGTTCTTC. This gives the protein CASRSGTGSYNEQFF.

This chain links TRBV19 with TRBJ1-5, with D unclear. CDR3 length: 16 amino acids. From germline, CDR1 is LNHDA and CDR2 SQIVND (reference sequence). Trimming removed 4 bases at V and 8 bases at J, with 21 bases between. The CDR3 sequence: CASSKNSFYHLEPQHF. DNA for the CDR3: TGTGCCAGTAGTAAAAACAGCTTTTATCACTTAGAGCCCCAGCATTTT.

The chain has TRBV28 and TRBJ2-3; D possibly corresponds to TRBD2 (5 bases). Germline V lookup: CDR1 MDHEN, CDR2 SYDVKM. Trimming cost V 7 bases and J 3 bases, with 17 bases left between them. The CDR3 is 15 residues long. The CDR3 here is CASKPIGEGTDTQYF. For the CDR3, the DNA is TGTGCCAGCAAACCCATCGGGGAAGGGACAGATACGCAGTATTTT.

The chain employs TRBV28 and TRBJ1-2; the D gene is possibly TRBD1 (6 bases). V lost 5 bases and J lost 7, with 14 bases in between. Germline V CDR1 and CDR2: MDHEN, SYDVKM. There are 13 residues in the CDR3. CDR3 in DNA: TGTGCCAGCAGTCCGCTGCTAGGGGGTGGCTACACCTTC. Amino acid sequence: CASSPLLGGGYTF.

Many counts were recorded for this clone. V is TRBV23-1 and J is TRBJ2-1, with 9 bases lining up with TRBD2. TRBV23-1 is an ORF; its function is uncertain. The V gene end was trimmed by 6 bases and the J gene end by 4 bases; junction bases not matched to a gene: 13. The CDR3 sequence is 17 residues long. The CDR3 region is CASRGVWWREGYNEQFF. DNA for the CDR3: TGCGCCAGCAGGGGGGTTTGGTGGCGGGAGGGGTACAATGAGCAGTTCTTC.

The rearrangement uses TRBV3-1 (or the pseudogene TRBV3-2) and TRBJ2-3, with D unclear. Between the trimmed V and J ends, which lost 4 bases and 1 base, there was a span of 9 bases. The CDR3 runs 14 residues. Germline V gene lookup returns CDR1 LGHDT and CDR2 YNNKEL (reference sequence). CDR3 sequence reads: CASSPSIGTDTQYF. In nucleotides, the CDR3 is TGTGCCAGCAGCCCTTCAATAGGCACAGATACGCAGTATTTT.

The chain couples TRBV18 to TRBJ2-2; TRBD1 aligns across 10 bases. CDR1 is KGHSH, CDR2 LQKENI, per germline. V trimming: 0 bases; J trimming: 7 bases; junction bases outside the gene matches: 5. The CDR3 is 16 amino acids. CDR3 amino acids: CASSPPSTGGIGELFF. The CDR3 region has the DNA TGTGCCAGCTCACCACCGTCGACAGGGGGCATCGGGGAGCTGTTTTTT.

The chain couples TRBV4-2 to TRBJ1-5, with 8 bases identical to TRBD1. V lost 0 bases to trimming and J lost 7 bases; unmatched junction nucleotides: 8. The CDR3 runs to 16 residues. Germline V gene lookup returns CDR1 LGHNA and CDR2 YNFKEQ. The CDR3 DNA is TGTGCCAGCAGCCAAGAATCCCCGGACAGGGAACAGCCCCAGCATTTT. Protein product: CASSQESPDREQPQHF.

About this clone: Germline and junction disagree at one end, which may indicate a read error. The chain recombines TRBV10-2 with TRBJ1-6; D is ambiguous. The CDR3 loop spans 15 amino acids. Germline values: CDR1 WSHSY, CDR2 SAAADI. CDR3 sequence reads: CASSGAGGDNPPLHF. The DNA of the CDR3 is TGCGCCAGCAGTGGAGCGGGTGGGGATAATCCACCCCTCCACTTT.

This clone was observed once. The chain couples TRBV21-1 to TRBJ1-6. TRBV21-1 is recorded as a pseudogene. This CDR3 spans 12 amino acids. This chain's CDR3 is CASSKGSIPLHF. The CDR3 DNA sequence: TGTGCCAGCAGCAAAGGTTCTATACCCCTCCACTTT.

The rearrangement joins TRBV7-9 to TRBJ2-3; the D gene is possibly TRBD2 (6 bases). Trimming removed 4 bases from V and 5 bases from J, with 16 bases in between. Germline CDR1 is SEHNR and CDR2 is FQNEAQ (reference sequence). The CDR3 is 15 residues long. CDR3 sequence: CASSSGRGSLDTQYF. The CDR3 region has the DNA TGTGCCAGCAGCTCGGGGCGGGGTAGCTTAGATACGCAGTATTTT.

The rearrangement links TRBV5-1 to TRBJ1-2; tentative D call: TRBD1 (5 bases). The CDR3 has 13 residues. Germline CDR1 is SGHRS and CDR2 is YFSETQ. V was pared by 2 bases and J by 2 bases, with 7 bases between. CDR3 nucleotide sequence: TGCGCCAGCAGCTTATCAGGGAACTATGGCTACACCTTC. It yields the protein CASSLSGNYGYTF.

The rearrangement joins TRBV7-7 to TRBJ2-2, with TRBD2 identical over 7 bases. The germline V gene encodes CDR1 SSHAT and CDR2 FNYEAQ (reference sequence). This CDR3 is built from 17 residues. Germline trimming cut 2 bases from V and 0 bases from J; bases unmatched to any gene: 6. CDR3 residues: CASSLSSSGANTGELFF. CDR3 coding DNA: TGTGCCAGCAGCTTATCGTCCAGCGGGGCGAACACCGGGGAGCTGTTTTTT.

This clone was seen just once. The CDR3 region has the DNA TGTGCCAGCAGTTTGGGGCAGGGATGGGGAAACACCATATATTTT. Translation: CASSLGQGWGNTIYF. J is TRBJ1-3 and V is TRBV27, with a possible D match to TRBD1 (5 bases). Looked up from germline, CDR1 is MNHEY and CDR2 is SMNVEV (reference sequence). V was cut by 3 bases and J by 4 bases, with 13 bases left in between. The CDR3 covers 15 residues.

J is TRBJ2-3 and V is TRBV28; D is perhaps TRBD1 (6 bases). Germline V gene data show CDR1 as MDHEN and CDR2 as SYDVKM. The CDR3 length is 15 residues. V lost 4 bases and J lost 7, with 18 bases in between. The CDR3, as DNA: TGTGCCAGCAGTTCAATGGACAGCCGCACGAATACGCAGTATTTT. Amino acids: CASSSMDSRTNTQYF.

The V gene is TRBV5-5, the J gene TRBJ2-3; a possible D gene is TRBD1 (6 bases). Germline-derived CDR1 and CDR2 are SGHKS and YYEKEE (reference sequence). This CDR3 comprises 16 residues. Deletions cut 2 bases from V and 5 bases from J, with 18 bases between. CDR3 DNA sequence: TGTGCCAGCAGCTTAGGACAGCTCGGTCGGGAAGATACGCAGTATTTT. Its translation: CASSLGQLGREDTQYF. Combining the CDR3 with reference TRBV5-5 and TRBJ2-3 gives the whole variable domain DAGVTQSPTHLIKTRGQQVTLRCSPISGHKSVSWYQQVLGQGPQFIFQYYEKEERGRGNFPDRFSARQFPNYSSELNVNALLLGDSALYLCASSLGQLGREDTQYFGPGTRLTVL.

The chain couples TRBV9 to TRBJ2-1; 11 positions agree with TRBD2. V lost 3 bases to trimming and J lost 8 bases; unmatched junction nucleotides: 7. The CDR3 is 15 amino acids. Germline CDR1 SGDLS, CDR2 YYNGEE. The CDR3 DNA sequence: TGTGCCAGCAGCGCCGTACTAGCGGGAGCCGATGAGCAGTTCTTC. Translation gives CASSAVLAGADEQFF.

The rearrangement joins TRBV5-1 to TRBJ2-5; 9 nucleotides align to TRBD2. The CDR3 extends over 16 amino acids. After removal of 0 bases from V and 1 base from J, the junction contained 4 bases not matched to a gene. Germline V gene data show CDR1 as SGHRS and CDR2 as YFSETQ. The CDR3 nucleotides read TGCGCCAGCAGCTTGGTCCCTAGCGGGGTCCAAGAGACCCAGTACTTC. This translates into CASSLVPSGVQETQYF.

J is TRBJ2-4 and V is TRBV27, with a tentative D call TRBD2 (5 bases). The V gene lost 2 bases and the J gene lost 0 bases, with 14 bases spanning the gap. This CDR3 region has 17 residues. CDR1 and CDR2 from the germline V gene are MNHEY and SMNVEV (reference sequence). CDR3: CASSLEFGDLAKNIQYF. DNA for the CDR3: TGTGCCAGCAGTTTAGAATTCGGGGATCTAGCCAAAAACATTCAGTACTTC.

V usage is TRBV11-2 and J usage is TRBJ2-1, with 12 bases that match TRBD2. The germline V gene encodes CDR1 SGHAT and CDR2 FQNNGV. The length of the CDR3 is 16 residues. With V trimmed by 1 base and J by 4 bases, 2 bases remained unmatched. The CDR3 DNA is TGTGCCAGCAGCTTAGTACTAGCGGGAGGATACAATGAGCAGTTCTTC. Translation: CASSLVLAGGYNEQFF.

V gene TRBV4-2 combines with J gene TRBJ2-5, with D unclear. Trimming removed 1 base from V and 0 bases from J, with 12 bases in between. CDR1 is LGHNA, CDR2 YNFKEQ, per germline. There are 16 residues in the CDR3. CDR3 DNA: TGTGCCAGCAGCCAAGGGGCAAACAGATACCAAGAGACCCAGTACTTC. Protein: CASSQGANRYQETQYF.

The CDR3 protein is CASSEGPYTEAFF. As DNA, the CDR3 is TGTGCCAGCAGTGAGGGGCCCTACACTGAAGCTTTCTTT. The J gene is TRBJ1-1, the V gene TRBV25-1; D may be TRBD1 (5 bases). The germline V gene encodes CDR1 MGHDK and CDR2 SYGVNS. V was cut by 3 bases and J by 3 bases, with 8 bases left in between. The length of the CDR3 is 13 residues.

The chain links TRBV4-1 to TRBJ1-4; D is unclear. Germline V CDR1 and CDR2: MGHRA, YSYEKL. This CDR3 has 14 residues. V was cut by 4 bases and J by 7 bases, with 13 bases left in between. CDR3 bases: TGCGCCAGCAGCCCCGGGATGGCGGGTGAAAAACTGTTTTTT. Its translation: CASSPGMAGEKLFF.

This chain connects TRBV6-5 to TRBJ1-2, with 7 bases lining up with TRBD1. Germline V gene sequence: CDR1 MNHEY, CDR2 SVGAGI. V lost 6 bases and J lost 1; bases outside the gene matches: 5. This CDR3 has 14 residues. CDR3 sequence: CASSRGQFNYGYTF. The CDR3 DNA is TGTGCCAGCAGCCGGGGACAGTTTAACTATGGCTACACCTTC.